The present entry profiles one TCR beta chain with its context. The CDR3 loop spans 15 amino acids. The V segment lost 4 bases and the J segment 7 bases; nucleotides outside the gene matches: 7. Germline CDR1 and CDR2: SNHLY and FYNNEI. Assay used: immunoSEQ multiplex PCR; TCRdb lists only in-frame clones, some missing. The sample contains about 110,000 clones, 80% to 90% of which appear only once. The sample is drawn from a study of blood T cell repertoires in COVID-19. Turning to the study itself: There were acute and convalescent COVID-19 samples, and they came from the United States, Italy and Spain. PBMCs, B-cell-depleted T cells, or T cells provided the cDNA or gDNA that made up the material.

The specimen was peripheral blood. The TCR sequence derives from a woman older than 75 with acute or convalescent COVID-19. This sequence joins TRBV2 and TRBJ1-4; 9 bases line up with TRBD1. The CDR3, as DNA: TGTGCCAGCAGTGCCTCCGGGACAGGGAGTGAAAAACTGTTTTTT. It codes for CASSASGTGSEKLFF. The full variable domain, in which reference TRBV2 and TRBJ1-4 provide the parts outside the CDR3, is EPEVTQTPSHQVTQMGQEVILRCVPISNHLYFYWYRQILGQKVEFLVSFYNNEISEKSEIFDDQFSVERPDGSNFTLKIRSTKLEDSAMYFCASSASGTGSEKLFFGSGTQLSVL.